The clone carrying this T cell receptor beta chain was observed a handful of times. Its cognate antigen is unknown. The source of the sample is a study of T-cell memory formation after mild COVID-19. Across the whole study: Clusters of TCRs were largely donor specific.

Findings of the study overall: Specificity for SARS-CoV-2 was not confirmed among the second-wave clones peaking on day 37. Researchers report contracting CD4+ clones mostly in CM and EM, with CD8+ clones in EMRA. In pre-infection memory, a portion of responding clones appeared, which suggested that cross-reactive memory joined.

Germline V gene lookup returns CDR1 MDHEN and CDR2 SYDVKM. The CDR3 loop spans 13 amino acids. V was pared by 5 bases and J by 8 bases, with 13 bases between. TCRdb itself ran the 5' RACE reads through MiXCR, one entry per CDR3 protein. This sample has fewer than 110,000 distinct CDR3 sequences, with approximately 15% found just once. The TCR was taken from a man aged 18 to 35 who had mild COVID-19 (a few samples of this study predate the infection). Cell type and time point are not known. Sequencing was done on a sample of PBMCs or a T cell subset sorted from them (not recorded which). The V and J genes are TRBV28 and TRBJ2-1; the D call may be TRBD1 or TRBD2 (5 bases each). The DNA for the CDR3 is TGTGCCAGCAGTCCCCAGGGAGACGATGAGCAGTTCTTC. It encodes CASSPQGDDEQFF. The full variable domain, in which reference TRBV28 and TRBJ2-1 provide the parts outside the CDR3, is DVKVTQSSRYLVKRTGEKVFLECVQDMDHENMFWYRQDPGLGLRLIYFSYDVKMKEKGDIPEGYSVSREKKERFSLILESASTNQTSMYLCASSPQGDDEQFFGPGTRLTVL.